The present T cell receptor (beta chain) was sequenced within a study of T-cell memory formation after mild COVID-19. CDR1 SGHAT and CDR2 FQNNGV come from the germline V gene. Losses at the gene ends were 5 bases for V and 5 bases for J; bases not matched to a gene: 5. The CDR3 is 13 amino acids. In this sample, this clonotype turned up a few times. UMIs and sample barcodes were carried by the TCR alpha and TCR beta cDNA libraries that 5'RACE produced using constant-segment primers. TCRdb re-analysed the 5' RACE reads in MiXCR, keeping a single row per CDR3 protein. In the table there are about 290,000 distinct CDR3 sequences, 15% to 20% of which are singletons.

The genes are TRBV11-2 and TRBJ2-5, with 7 bases matching TRBD2. Sequences were obtained from PBMCs or a T cell subset sorted from them (not recorded which). This receptor was obtained from a man between 18 and 35 years old who had mild COVID-19 (a few samples of this study predate the infection). Cell type and time point are not known. In nucleotides, the CDR3 is TGTGCCAGCAGCCCCACTAGCGACGAGACCCAGTACTTC. It translates to CASSPTSDETQYF.